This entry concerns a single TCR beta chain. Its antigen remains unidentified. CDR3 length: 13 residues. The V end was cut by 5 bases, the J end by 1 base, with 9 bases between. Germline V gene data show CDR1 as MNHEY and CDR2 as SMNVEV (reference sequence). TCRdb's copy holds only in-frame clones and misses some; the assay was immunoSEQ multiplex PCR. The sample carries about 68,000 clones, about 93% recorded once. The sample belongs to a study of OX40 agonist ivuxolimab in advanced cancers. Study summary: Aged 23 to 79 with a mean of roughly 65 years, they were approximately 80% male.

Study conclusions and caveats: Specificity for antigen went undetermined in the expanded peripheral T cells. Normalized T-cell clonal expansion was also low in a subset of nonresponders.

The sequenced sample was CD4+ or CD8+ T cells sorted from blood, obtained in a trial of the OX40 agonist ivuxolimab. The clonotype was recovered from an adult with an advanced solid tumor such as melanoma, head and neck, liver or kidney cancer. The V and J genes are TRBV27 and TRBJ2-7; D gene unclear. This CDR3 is CASSPFDSYEQYF. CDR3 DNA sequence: TGTGCCAGCAGTCCCTTTGATTCCTACGAGCAGTACTTC.